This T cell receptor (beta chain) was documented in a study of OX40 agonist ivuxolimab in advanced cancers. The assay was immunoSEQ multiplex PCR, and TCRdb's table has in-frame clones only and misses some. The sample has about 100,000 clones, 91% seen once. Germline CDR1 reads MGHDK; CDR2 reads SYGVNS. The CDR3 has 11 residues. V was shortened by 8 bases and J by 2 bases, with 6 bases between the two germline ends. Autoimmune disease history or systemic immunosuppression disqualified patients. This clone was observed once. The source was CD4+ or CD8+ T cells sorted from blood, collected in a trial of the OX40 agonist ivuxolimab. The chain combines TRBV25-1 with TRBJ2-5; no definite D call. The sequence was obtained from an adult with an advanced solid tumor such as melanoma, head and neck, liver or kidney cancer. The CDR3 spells CASSRQETQYF. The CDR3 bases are TGTGCCAGCTCAAGACAAGAGACCCAGTACTTC. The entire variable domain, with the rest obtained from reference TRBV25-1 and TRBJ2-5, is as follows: EADIYQTPRYLVIGTGKKITLECSQTMGHDKMYWYQQDPGMELHLIHYSYGVNSTEKGDLSSESTVSRIRTEHFPLTLESARPSHTSQYLCASSRQETQYFGPGTRLLVL.